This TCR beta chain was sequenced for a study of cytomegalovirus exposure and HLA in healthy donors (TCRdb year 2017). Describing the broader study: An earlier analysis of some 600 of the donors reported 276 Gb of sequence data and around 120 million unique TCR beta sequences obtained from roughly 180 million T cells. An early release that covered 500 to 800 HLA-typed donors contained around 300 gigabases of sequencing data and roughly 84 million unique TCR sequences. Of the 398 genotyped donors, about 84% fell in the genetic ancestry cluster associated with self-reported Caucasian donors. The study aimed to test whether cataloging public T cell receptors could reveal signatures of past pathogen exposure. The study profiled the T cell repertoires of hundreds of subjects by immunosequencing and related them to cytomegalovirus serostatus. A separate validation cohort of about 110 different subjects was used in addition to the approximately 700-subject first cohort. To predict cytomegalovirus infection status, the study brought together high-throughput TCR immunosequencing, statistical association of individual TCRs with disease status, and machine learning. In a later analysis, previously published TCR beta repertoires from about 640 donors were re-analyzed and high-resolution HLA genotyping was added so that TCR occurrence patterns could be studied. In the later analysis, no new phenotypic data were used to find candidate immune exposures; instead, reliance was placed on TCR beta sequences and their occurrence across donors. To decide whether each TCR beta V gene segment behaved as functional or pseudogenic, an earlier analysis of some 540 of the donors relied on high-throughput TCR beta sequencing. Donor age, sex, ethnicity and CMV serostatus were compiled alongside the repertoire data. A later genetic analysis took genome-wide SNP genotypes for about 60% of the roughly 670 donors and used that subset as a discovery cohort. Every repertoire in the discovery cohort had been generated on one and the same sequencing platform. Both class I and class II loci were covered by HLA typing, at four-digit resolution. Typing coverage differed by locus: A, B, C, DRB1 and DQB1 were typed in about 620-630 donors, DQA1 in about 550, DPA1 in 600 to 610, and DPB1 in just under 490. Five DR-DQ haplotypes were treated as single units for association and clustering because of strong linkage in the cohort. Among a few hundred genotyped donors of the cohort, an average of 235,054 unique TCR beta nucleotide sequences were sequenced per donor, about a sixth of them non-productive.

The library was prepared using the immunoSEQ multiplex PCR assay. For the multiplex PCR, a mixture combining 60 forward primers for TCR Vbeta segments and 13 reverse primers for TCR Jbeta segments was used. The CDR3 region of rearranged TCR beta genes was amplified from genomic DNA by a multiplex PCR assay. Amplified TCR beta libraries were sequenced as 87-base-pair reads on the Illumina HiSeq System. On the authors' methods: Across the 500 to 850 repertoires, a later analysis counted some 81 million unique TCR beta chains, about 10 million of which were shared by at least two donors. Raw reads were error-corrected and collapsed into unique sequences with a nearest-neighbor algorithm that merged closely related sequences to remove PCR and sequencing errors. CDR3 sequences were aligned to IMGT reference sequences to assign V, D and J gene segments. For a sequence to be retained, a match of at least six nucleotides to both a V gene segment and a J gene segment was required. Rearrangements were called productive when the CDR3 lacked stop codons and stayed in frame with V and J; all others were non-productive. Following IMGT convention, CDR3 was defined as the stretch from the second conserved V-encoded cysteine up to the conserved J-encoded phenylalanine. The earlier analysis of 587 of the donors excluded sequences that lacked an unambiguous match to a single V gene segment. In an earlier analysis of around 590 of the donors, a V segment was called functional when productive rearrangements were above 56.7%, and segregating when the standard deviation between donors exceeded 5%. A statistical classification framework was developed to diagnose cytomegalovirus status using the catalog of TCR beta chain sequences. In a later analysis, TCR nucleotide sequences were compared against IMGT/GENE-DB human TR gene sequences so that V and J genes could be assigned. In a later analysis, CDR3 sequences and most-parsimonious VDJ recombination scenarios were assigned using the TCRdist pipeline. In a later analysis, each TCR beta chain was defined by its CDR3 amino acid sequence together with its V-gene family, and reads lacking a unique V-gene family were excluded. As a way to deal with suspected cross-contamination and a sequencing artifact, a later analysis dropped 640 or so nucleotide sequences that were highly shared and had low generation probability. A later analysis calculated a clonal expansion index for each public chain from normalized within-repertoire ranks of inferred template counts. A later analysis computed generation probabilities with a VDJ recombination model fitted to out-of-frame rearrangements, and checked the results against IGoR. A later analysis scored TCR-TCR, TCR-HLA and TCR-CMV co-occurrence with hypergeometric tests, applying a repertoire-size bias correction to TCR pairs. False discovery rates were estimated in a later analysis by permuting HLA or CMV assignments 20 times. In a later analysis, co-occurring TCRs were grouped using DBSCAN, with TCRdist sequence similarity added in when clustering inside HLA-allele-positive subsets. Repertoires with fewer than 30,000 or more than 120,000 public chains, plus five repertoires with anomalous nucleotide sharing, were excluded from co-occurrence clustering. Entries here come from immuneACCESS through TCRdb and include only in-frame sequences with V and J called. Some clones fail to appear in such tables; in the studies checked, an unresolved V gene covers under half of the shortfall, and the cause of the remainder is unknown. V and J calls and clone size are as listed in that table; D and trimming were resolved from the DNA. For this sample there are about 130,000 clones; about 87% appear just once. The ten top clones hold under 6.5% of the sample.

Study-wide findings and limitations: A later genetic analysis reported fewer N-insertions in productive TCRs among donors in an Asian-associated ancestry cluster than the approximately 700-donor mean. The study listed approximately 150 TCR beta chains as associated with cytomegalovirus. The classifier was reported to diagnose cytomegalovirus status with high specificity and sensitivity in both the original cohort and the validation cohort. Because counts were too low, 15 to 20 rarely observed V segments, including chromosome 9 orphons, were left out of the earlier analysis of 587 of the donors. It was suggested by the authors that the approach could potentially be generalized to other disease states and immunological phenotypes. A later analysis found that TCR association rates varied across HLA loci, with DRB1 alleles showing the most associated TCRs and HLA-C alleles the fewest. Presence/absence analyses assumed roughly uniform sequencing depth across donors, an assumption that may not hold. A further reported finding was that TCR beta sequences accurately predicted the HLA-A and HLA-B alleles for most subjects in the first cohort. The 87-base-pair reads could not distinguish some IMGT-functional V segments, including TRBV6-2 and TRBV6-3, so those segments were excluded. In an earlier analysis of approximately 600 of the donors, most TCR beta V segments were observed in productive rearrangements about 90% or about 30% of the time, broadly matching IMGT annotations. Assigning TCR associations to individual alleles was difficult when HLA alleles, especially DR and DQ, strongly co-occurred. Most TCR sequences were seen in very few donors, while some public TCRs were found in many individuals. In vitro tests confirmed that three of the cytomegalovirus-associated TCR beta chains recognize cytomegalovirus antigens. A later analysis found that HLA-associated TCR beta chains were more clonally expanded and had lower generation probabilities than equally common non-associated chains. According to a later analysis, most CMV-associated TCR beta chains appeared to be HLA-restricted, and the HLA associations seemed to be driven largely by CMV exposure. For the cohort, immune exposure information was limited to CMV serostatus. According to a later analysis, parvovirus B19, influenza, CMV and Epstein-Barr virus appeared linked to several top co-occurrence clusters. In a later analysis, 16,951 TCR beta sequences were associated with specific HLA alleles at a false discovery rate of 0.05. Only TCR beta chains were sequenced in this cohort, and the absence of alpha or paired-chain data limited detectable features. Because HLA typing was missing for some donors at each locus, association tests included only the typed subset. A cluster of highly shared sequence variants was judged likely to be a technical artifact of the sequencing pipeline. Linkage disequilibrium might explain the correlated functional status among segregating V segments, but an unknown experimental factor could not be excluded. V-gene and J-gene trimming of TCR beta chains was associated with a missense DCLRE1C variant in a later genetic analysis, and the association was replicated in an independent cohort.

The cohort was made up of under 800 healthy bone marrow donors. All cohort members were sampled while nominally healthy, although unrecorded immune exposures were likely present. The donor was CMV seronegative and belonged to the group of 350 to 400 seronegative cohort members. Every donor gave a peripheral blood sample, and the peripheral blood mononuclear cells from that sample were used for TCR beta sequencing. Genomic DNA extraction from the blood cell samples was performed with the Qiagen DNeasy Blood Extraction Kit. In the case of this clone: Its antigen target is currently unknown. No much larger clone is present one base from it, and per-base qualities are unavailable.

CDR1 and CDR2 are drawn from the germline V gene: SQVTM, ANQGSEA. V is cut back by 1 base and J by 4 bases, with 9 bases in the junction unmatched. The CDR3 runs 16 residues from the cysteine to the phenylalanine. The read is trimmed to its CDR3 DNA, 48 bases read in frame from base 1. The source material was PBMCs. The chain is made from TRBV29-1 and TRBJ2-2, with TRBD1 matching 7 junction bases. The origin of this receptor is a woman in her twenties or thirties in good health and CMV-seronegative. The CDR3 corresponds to CSVEGGRGGPTGELFF. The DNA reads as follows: TGCAGCGTTGAAGGAGGGAGAGGGGGCCCCACCGGGGAGCTGTTTTTT.